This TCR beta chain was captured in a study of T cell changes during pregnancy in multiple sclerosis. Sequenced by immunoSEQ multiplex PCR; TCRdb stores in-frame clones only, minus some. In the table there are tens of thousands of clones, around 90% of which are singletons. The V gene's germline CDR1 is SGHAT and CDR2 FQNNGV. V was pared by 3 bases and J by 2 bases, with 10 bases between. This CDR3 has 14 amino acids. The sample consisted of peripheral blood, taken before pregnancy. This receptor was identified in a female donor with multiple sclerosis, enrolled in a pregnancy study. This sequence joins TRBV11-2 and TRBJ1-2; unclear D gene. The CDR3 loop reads CASSFSTPNYGYTF. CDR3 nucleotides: TGTGCCAGCAGCTTCTCGACACCGAACTATGGCTACACCTTC.